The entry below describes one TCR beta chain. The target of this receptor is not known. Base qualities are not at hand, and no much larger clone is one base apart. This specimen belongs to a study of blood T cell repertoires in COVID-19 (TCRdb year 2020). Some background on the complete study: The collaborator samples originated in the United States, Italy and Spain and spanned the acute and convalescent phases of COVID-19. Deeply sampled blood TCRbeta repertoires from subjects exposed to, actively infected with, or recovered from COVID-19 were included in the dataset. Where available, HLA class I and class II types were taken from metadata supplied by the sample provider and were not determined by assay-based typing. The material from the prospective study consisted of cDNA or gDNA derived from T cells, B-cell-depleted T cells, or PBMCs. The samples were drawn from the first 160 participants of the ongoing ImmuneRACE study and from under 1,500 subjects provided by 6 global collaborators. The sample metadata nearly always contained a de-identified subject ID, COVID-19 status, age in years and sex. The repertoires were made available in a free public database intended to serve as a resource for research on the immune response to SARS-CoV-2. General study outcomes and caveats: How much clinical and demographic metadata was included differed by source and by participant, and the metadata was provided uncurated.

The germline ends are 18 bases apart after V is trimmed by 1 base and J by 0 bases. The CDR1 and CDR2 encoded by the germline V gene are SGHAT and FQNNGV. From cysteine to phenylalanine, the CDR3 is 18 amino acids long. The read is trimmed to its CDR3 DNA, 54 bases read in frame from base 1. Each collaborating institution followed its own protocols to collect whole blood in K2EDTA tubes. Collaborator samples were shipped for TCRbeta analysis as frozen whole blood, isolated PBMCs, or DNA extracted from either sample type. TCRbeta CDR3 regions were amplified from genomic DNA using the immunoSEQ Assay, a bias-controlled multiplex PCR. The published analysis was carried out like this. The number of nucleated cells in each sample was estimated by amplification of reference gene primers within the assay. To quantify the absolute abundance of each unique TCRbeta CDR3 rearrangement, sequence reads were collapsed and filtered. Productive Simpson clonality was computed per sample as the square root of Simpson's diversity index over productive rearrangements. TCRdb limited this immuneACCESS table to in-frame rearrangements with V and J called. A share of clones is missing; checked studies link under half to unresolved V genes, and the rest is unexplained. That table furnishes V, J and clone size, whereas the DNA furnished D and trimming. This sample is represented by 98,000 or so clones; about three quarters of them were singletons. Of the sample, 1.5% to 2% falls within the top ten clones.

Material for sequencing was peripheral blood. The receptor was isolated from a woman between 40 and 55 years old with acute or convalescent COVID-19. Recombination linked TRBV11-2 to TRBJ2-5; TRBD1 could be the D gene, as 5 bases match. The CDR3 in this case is CASSLVRWGRENQETQYF. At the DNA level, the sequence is TGTGCCAGCAGCTTAGTCAGGTGGGGCAGAGAAAACCAAGAGACCCAGTACTTC.